This T cell receptor beta chain is drawn from a study of T cell repertoires in aging, cancer and after chemotherapy. Study results and caveats: Compared with age-matched healthy donors, untreated hematological or solid cancer patients showed higher blood TCR clonality. Rebound thymic output was suggested by rising median generation probability during chemotherapy in each cancer cohort.

Turning to this clonotype: What it recognizes is unknown.

TRB rearrangements spanning V, D and J were amplified using mixed TRB-A/B primers. TCRdb fed the multiplex PCR reads into MiXCR, producing one record per CDR3 protein. The sample consists of approximately 13,000 distinct CDR3 sequences, approximately 21% of them appearing once. TCR beta rearrangements were amplified from peripheral blood genomic DNA. The source of this sequence is a human donor in good health. The sample was blood.

The CDR3 region has the DNA TGCGCCAGCAGCCTGTCAGTAAACTACGAGCAGTACTTC. Protein: CASSLSVNYEQYF. The rearrangement joins TRBV4-3 to TRBJ2-7, with D uncertain. From germline, CDR1 is LGHNA and CDR2 YSLEER. This CDR3 region has 13 residues. Trimming stripped 4 bases from V and 3 bases from J, with 10 bases between.